These 8 T cell receptor beta chains were sequenced from one sample in a study of preoperative IRX-2 immunotherapy in early breast cancer. The sample's treatment: preoperative locoregional IRX-2 cytokine immunotherapy. Here immunoSEQ multiplex PCR was the method, and the copy in TCRdb shows in-frame clones only, minus some. This table has roughly 42,000 clones, approximately 75% appearing once. Sequences were derived from tumor tissue, sampled after IRX-2 immunotherapy. The receptors come from a human donor with breast cancer.

This clone was detected only a few times. This chain connects TRBV7-4 to TRBJ2-5, with 8 bases fitting TRBD2. With 5 bases clipped from V and 3 bases from J, the junction kept 8 bases outside the gene matches. Germline lookup yields CDR1 SGHVT and CDR2 SQSDAQ. CDR3 size: 15 residues. The CDR3 sequence: CASSPREGVKETQYF. CDR3 nucleotide sequence: TGTGCCAGCAGCCCCCGGGAGGGGGTCAAAGAGACCCAGTACTTC.

The chain uses TRBV10-2 and TRBJ2-5; 7 positions agree with TRBD1. Trimming at V came to 5 bases and at J to 5 bases, leaving 2 bases not matched to a gene. The CDR3 runs 12 residues. CDR1 and CDR2 from the germline V gene are WSHSY and SAAADI. The DNA for the CDR3 is TGCGCCAGCAGTTCCAGGGGGGAGACCCAGTACTTC. Translation gives CASSSRGETQYF.

V usage is TRBV11-3 and J usage is TRBJ2-7; 9 bases align to TRBD1. The CDR3 is 14 amino acids. Per the germline V gene, CDR1 is SGHNT and CDR2 is YENEEA. With V trimmed by 5 bases and J by 3 bases, 5 bases remained unmatched. The CDR3 is CASSLRDRDYEQYF. The CDR3, as DNA: TGTGCCAGCAGCCTCCGGGACAGGGACTACGAGCAGTACTTC.

J is TRBJ2-2 and V is TRBV19; D might be TRBD2 (6 bases). V was pared by 7 bases and J by 1 base, with 16 bases between. Germline V lookup: CDR1 LNHDA, CDR2 SQIVND (reference sequence). The CDR3 sequence is 16 residues long. Here the CDR3 reads CASTGGIGGNTGELFF. Here the CDR3 DNA reads TGTGCCAGTACAGGAGGGATCGGAGGGAACACCGGGGAGCTGTTTTTT.

This chain uses TRBV18 with TRBJ2-1, with 12 nucleotides matching TRBD2. Looked up from germline, CDR1 is KGHSH and CDR2 is LQKENI. The trim removed 6 bases at V and 5 bases at J, leaving 2 bases unmatched. The CDR3 has 14 amino acids. The CDR3 coding sequence is TGTGCCAGCTCTGGACTAGCGGGAAACAATGAGCAGTTCTTC. As protein: CASSGLAGNNEQFF.

The genes are TRBV28 and TRBJ1-4, with 7 bases identical to TRBD1. Germline V lookup: CDR1 MDHEN, CDR2 SYDVKM. The CDR3 contains 15 residues. V was clipped by 7 bases and J by 8 bases; unmatched bases: 13. Written as DNA, the CDR3 is TGTGCCAGCACCATTTCAGGGGGATTTGGGGAAAAACTGTTTTTT. As protein: CASTISGGFGEKLFF.

The J gene is TRBJ1-3, the V gene TRBV6-8; D ambiguous. The CDR3 length is 13 residues. V dropped 6 bases and J dropped 0 bases, with 6 bases sitting between them. Per the germline V gene, CDR1 is MNHGY and CDR2 is SAAAGT. DNA for the CDR3: TGTGCCAGCAGCCTCCGCTCTGGAAACACCATATATTTT. Protein sequence: CASSLRSGNTIYF.

V is TRBV11-3 and J is TRBJ1-2, with D perhaps matching TRBD1 (6 bases). Germline V CDR1 and CDR2: SGHNT, YENEEA. This CDR3 has 14 amino acids. Trimming removed 2 bases at V and 3 bases at J, with 10 bases between. The CDR3 region has the DNA TGTGCCAGCAGCTTAACAGGGTGGGACTATGGCTACACCTTC. It encodes CASSLTGWDYGYTF.